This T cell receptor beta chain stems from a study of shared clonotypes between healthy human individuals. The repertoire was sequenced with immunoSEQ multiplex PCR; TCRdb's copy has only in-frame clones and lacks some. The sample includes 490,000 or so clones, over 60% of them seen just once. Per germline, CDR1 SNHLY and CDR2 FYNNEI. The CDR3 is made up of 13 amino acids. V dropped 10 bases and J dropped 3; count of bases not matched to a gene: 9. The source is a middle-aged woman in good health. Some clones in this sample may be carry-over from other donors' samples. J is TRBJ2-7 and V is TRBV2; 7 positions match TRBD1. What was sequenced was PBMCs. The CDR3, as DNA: TGTGCCACCCGACGCGACAGGGACTACGAGCAGTACTTC. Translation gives CATRRDRDYEQYF.